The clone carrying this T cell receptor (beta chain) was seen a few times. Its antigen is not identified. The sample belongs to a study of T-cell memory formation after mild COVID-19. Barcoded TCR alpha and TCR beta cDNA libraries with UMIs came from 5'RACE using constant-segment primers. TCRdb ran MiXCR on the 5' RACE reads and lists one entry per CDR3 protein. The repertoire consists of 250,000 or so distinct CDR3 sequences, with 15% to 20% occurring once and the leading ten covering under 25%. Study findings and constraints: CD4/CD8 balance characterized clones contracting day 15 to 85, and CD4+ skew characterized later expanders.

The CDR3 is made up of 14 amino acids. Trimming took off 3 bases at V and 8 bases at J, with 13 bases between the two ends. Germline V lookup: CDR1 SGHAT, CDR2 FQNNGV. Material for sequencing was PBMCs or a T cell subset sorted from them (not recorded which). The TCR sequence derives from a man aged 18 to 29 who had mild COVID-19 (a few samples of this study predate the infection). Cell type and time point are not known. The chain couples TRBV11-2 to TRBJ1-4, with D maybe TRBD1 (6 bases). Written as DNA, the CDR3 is TGTGCCAGCAGCTTCCAGGGCCAGGGGGAAAAACTGTTTTTT. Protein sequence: CASSFQGQGEKLFF.